Listed below are T cell receptor beta chains from one sample, sequenced in a study of control samples from healthy donors and cancer patients. Here immunoSEQ multiplex PCR was the method, and the copy in TCRdb shows in-frame clones only, minus some. The table records 65,000 to 85,000 clones, around 87% of them present only once. Input material: PBMCs. These receptors were taken from a woman aged 45-59 years with head and neck cancer. The CDR3 runs from the conserved cysteine through the conserved F or W. D genes are given only for firm matches. Clone size is not always given. Where it is, it says once, few, many or a class for expanded clones.

D gene | J gene | clone size | V gene | CDR3 protein | CDR3 DNA
NA | TRBJ2-7 | few | TRBV21-1 | CASSKGVGYEQYF | TGTGCCAGCAGCAAAGGTGTCGGCTACGAGCAGTACTTC
TRBD2 | TRBJ2-2 | NA | TRBV5-4 | CASSLPTSGGTGELFF | TGTGCCAGCAGCCTACCCACTAGCGGGGGCACCGGGGAGCTGTTTTTT
TRBD2 | TRBJ2-5 | NA | TRBV5-4 | CASSLGPSGAKAQETQYF | TGTGCCAGCAGCCTTGGGCCTAGCGGGGCCAAAGCCCAAGAGACCCAGTACTTC
NA | TRBJ2-5 | NA | TRBV6-2/TRBV6-3 | CASSQTETQYF | TGTGCCAGCAGTCAGACAGAGACCCAGTACTTC
NA | TRBJ2-1 | NA | TRBV5-5 | CASSLEIAFGDDEQFF | TGTGCCAGCAGCTTGGAGATTGCGTTCGGGGATGATGAGCAGTTCTTC
TRBD1 | TRBJ1-2 | few | TRBV6-2/TRBV6-3 | CASTPIGQGARIASNYGYTF | TGTGCCAGCACCCCTATCGGACAGGGGGCAAGAATCGCCTCTAACTATGGCTACACCTTC
TRBD2 | TRBJ2-3 | NA | TRBV20-1 | CSARSGDPQYF | TGCAGTGCTCGTAGCGGGGATCCGCAGTATTTT
NA | TRBJ2-1 | NA | TRBV12-3/TRBV12-4 | CASRTGERDEQFF | TGTGCCAGCAGAACGGGGGAAAGGGATGAGCAGTTCTTC
NA | TRBJ2-1 | NA | TRBV27 | CASSLSGSLYNEQFF | TGTGCCAGCAGTTTATCGGGGTCCCTCTACAATGAGCAGTTCTTC
NA | TRBJ1-1 | few | TRBV12-3/TRBV12-4 | CASSLSWTEAFF | TGTGCCAGCAGTTTGTCGTGGACTGAAGCTTTCTTT